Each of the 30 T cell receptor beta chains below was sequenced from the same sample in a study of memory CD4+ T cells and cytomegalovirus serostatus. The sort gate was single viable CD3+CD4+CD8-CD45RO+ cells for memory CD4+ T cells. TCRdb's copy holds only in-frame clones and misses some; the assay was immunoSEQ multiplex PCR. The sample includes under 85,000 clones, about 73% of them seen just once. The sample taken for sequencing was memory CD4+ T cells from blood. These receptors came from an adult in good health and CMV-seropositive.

The CDR3 region has the DNA TGTGCCAGCAGCGTAGTAGGGGAGACCCAGTACTTC. Its protein product is CASSVVGETQYF. The chain employs TRBV11-2 and TRBJ2-5; D call uncertain. Germline CDR1 is SGHAT and CDR2 is FQNNGV. V dropped 5 bases and J dropped 5 bases, with 9 bases sitting between them. The CDR3 length is 12 residues.

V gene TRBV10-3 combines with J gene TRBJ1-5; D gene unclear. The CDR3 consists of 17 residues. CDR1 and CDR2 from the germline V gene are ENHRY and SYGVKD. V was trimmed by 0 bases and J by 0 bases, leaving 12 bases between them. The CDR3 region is CAISESWAGYSNQPQHF. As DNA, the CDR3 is TGTGCCATCAGTGAGTCCTGGGCAGGATATAGCAATCAGCCCCAGCATTTT.

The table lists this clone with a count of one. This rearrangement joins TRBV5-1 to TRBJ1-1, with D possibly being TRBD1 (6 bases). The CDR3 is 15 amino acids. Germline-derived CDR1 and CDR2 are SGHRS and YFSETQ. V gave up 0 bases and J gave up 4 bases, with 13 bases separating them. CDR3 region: CASSLASQGSTEAFF. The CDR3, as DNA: TGCGCCAGCAGCTTGGCCAGCCAGGGGAGCACTGAAGCTTTCTTT.

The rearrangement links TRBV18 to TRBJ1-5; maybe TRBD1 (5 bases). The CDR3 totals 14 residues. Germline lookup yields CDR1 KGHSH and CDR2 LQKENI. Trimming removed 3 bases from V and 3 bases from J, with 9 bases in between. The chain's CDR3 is CASSPGTFNQPQHF. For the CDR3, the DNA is TGTGCCAGCTCACCGGGGACCTTCAATCAGCCCCAGCATTTT.

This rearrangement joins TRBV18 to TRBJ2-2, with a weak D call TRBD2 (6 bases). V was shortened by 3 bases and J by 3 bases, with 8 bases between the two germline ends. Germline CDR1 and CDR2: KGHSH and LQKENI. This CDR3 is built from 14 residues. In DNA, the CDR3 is TGTGCCAGCTCACCCGGACTACACACCGGGGAGCTGTTTTTT. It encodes CASSPGLHTGELFF.

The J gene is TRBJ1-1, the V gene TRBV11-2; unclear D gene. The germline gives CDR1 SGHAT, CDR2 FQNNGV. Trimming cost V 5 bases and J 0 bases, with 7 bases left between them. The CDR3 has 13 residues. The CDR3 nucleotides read TGTGCCAGCAGCAGCTACATGAACACTGAAGCTTTCTTT. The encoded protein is CASSSYMNTEAFF.

The CDR3 here is CASSQAKGSDVNEKLFF. CDR3 DNA sequence: TGCGCCAGCAGCCAAGCTAAAGGCAGCGATGTAAATGAAAAACTGTTTTTT. The rearrangement links TRBV4-3 to TRBJ1-4; D gene uncertain. Germline CDR1 is LGHNA and CDR2 is YSLEER. V dropped 1 base and J dropped 5 bases, with 17 bases sitting between them. The CDR3 contains 17 residues.

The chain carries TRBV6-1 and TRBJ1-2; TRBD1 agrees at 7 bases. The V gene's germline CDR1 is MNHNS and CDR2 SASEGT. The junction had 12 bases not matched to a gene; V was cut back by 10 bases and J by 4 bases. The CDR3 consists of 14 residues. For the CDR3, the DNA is TGTGCCACTTCCACCACCGGGACAGCCTATGGCTACACCTTC. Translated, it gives CATSTTGTAYGYTF.

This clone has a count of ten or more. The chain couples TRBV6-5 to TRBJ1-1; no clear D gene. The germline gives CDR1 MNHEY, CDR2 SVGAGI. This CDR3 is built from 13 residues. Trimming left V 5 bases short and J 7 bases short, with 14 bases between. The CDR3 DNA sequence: TGTGCCAGCAGTCGCGACGACGGGCTTGAAGCTTTCTTT. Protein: CASSRDDGLEAFF.

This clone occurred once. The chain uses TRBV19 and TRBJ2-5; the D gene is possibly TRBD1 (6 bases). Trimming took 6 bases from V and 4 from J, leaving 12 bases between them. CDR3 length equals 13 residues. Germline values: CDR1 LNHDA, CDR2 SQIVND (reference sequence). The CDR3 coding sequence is TGTGCCAGTAGGACACAGGGAATAGAGACCCAGTACTTC. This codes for CASRTQGIETQYF.

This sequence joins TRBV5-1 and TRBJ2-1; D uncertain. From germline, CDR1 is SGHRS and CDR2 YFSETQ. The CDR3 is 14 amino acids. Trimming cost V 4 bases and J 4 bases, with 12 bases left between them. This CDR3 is CASSLRLDYNEQFF. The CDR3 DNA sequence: TGCGCCAGCAGCCTCCGACTTGATTACAATGAGCAGTTCTTC.

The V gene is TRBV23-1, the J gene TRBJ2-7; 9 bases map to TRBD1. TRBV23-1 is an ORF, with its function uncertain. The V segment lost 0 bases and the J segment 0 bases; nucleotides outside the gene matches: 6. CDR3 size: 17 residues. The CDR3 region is CASSQSWDRDGSYEQYV. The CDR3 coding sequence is TGCGCCAGCAGTCAATCGTGGGACAGGGATGGCTCCTACGAGCAGTACGTC.

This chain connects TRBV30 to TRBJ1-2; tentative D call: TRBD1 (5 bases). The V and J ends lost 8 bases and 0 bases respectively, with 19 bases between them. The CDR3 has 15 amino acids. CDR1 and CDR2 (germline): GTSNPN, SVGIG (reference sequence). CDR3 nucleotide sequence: TGTGCCCAGTTTGAGGGGCCGCTATCTAACTATGGCTACACCTTC. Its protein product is CAQFEGPLSNYGYTF.

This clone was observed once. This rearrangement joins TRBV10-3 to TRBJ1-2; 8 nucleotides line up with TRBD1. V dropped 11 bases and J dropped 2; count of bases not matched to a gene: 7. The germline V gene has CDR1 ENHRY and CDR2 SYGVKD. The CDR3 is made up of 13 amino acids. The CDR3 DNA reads TGTGCCGCCAGGCAGGGGGCAAACTATGGCTACACCTTC. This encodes CAARQGANYGYTF.

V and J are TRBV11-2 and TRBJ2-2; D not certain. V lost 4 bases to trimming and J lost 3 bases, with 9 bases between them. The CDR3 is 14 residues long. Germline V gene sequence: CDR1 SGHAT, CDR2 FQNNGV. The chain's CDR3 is CASSSQGYTGELFF. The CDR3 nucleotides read TGTGCCAGCAGCTCCCAAGGCTACACCGGGGAGCTGTTTTTT.

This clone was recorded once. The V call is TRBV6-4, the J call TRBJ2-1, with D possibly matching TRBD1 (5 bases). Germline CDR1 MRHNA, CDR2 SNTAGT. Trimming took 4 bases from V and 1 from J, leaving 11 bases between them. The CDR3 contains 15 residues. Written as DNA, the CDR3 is TGTGCCAGCAGTGTCGTGGGGCGGTCCTACAATGAGCAGTTCTTC. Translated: CASSVVGRSYNEQFF.

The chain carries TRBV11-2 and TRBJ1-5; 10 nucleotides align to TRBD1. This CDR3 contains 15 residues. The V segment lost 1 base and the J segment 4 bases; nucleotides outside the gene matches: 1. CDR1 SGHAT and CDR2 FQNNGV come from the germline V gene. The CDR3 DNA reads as TGTGCCAGCAGCTTAGGGACAGGGGGTAATCAGCCCCAGCATTTT. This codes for CASSLGTGGNQPQHF.

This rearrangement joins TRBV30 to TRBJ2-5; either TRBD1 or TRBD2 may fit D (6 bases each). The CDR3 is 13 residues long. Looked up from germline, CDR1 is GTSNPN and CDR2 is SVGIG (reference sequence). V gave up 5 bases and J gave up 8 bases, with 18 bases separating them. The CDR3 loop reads CAWGRTGGETQYF. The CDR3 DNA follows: TGTGCCTGGGGACGGACCGGGGGCGAAACCCAGTACTTC.

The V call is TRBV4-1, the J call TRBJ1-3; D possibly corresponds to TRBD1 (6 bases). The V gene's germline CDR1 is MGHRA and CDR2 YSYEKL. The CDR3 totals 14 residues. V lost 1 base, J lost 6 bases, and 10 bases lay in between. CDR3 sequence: CASSQGQESNTIYF. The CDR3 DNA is TGCGCCAGCAGCCAAGGACAGGAGTCAAACACCATATATTTT.

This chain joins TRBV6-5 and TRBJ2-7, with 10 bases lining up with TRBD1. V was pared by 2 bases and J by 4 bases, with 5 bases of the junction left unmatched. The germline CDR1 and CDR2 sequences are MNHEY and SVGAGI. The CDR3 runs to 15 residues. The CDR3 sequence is CASSYTDRGGYEQYF. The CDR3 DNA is TGTGCCAGCAGTTACACGGACAGGGGGGGTTACGAGCAGTACTTC.

CDR3 nucleotide sequence: TGTGCCAGTAGTGTGGACGGTCAAGAGACCCAGTACTTC. It encodes CASSVDGQETQYF. The gene calls are TRBV19 and TRBJ2-5; D gene ambiguous. V was pared by 5 bases and J by 2 bases, with 9 bases between. Germline V gives CDR1 LNHDA, CDR2 SQIVND (reference sequence). The CDR3 length is 13 residues.

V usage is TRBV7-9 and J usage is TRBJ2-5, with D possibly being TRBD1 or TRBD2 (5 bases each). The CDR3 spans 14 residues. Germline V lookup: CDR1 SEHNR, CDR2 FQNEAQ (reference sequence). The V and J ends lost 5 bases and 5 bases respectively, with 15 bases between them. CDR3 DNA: TGTGCCAGCAGCCTTTCGGGCTGGGGGGAGACCCAGTACTTC. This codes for CASSLSGWGETQYF.

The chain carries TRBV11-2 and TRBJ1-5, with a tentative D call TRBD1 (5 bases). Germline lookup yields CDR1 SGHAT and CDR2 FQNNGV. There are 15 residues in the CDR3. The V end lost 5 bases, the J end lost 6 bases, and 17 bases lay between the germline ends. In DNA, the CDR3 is TGTGCCAGCAGCCTGACCCGGGACGAGGGTCAGCCCCAGCATTTT. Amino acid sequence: CASSLTRDEGQPQHF.

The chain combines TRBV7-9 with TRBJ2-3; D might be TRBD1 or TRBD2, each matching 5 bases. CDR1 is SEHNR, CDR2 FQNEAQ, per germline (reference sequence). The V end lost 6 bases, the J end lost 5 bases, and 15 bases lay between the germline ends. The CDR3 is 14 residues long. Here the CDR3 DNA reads TGTGCCAGCAGGGGACGAACGGCCGGAGATACGCAGTATTTT. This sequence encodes CASRGRTAGDTQYF.

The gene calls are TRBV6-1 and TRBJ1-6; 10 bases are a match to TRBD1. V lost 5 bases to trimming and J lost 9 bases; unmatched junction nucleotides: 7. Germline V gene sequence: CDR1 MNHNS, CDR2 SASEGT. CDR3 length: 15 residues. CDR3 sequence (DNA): TGTGCCAGCAGTCCTGATTGGGACAGGGGTTCACCCCTCCACTTT. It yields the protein CASSPDWDRGSPLHF.

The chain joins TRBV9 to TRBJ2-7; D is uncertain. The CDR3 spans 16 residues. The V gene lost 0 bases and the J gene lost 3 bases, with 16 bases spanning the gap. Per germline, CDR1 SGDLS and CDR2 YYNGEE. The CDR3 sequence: CASSVGSSLGIYEQYF. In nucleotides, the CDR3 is TGTGCCAGCAGCGTAGGTAGTAGCCTCGGAATCTACGAGCAGTACTTC.

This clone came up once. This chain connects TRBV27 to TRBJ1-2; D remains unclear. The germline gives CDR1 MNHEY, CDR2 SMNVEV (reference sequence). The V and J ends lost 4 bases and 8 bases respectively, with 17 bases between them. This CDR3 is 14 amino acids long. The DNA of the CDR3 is TGTGCCAGCAGTTCGCGAGAGGTGTTGGGGGGCTACACCTTC. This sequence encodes CASSSREVLGGYTF.

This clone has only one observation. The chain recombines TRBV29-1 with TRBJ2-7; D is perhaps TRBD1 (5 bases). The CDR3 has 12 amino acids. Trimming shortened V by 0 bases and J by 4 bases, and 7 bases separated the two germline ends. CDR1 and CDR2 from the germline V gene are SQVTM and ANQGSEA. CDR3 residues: CSVEEAGYEQYF. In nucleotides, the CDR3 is TGCAGCGTTGAAGAGGCAGGGTACGAGCAGTACTTC.

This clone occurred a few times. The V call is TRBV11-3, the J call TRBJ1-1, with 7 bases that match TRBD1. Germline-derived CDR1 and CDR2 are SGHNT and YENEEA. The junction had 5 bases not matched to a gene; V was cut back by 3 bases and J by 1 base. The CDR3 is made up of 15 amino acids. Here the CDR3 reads CASSLQGVGNTEAFF. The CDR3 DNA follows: TGTGCCAGCAGCTTGCAGGGGGTCGGGAACACTGAAGCTTTCTTT.

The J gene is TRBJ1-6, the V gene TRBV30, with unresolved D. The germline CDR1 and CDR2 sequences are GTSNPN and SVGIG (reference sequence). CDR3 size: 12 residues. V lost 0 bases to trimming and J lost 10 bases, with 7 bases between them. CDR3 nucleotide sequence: TGTGCCTGGAGTGTACGTAACTCACCCCTCCACTTT. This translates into CAWSVRNSPLHF.